This record looks at one T cell receptor beta chain sequence and its context. Its matching antigen is unknown. V lost 2 bases to trimming and J lost 9 bases, with 12 bases between them. The CDR3 length is 13 residues. From germline, CDR1 is SGHTA and CDR2 FQGTGA. The data belong to a study of CD8 T cells in Susac syndrome. Study conclusions and caveats: The CD4+ T cell repertoires of Susac syndrome were found to show no clonal expansion. It was acknowledged by the study that relatively few individuals were included in its TCR sequencing and HLA analysis.

With random hexamers, about 0.5 to 1 ug RNA was reverse transcribed. TCRdb independently ran MiXCR on the immunoSEQ multiplex PCR reads; one entry per CDR3 protein. Counted here are under 200,000 distinct CDR3 sequences, 90% to 96% occurring once; the ten biggest clones make up 0.12%. Sequencing targeted TCR beta in T cells from blood (CD8+ and CD4+). The chain combines TRBV7-3 with TRBJ2-3; tentatively, D is TRBD1 (6 bases). The source of this sequence is a human donor with Susac syndrome. Specimen: CD4+ T cells from PBMCs. The CDR3 region is CASSLSLQGTQYF. The CDR3 DNA follows: TGTGCCAGCAGCTTATCGCTACAGGGCACGCAGTATTTT.